The clone carrying this T cell receptor beta chain was seen just once. The sample belongs to a study of blood T cell repertoires in COVID-19. Study-wide context: Nucleic acid was either cDNA or gDNA, and it came from T cells, B-cell-depleted T cells, or PBMCs.

Between the trimmed V and J ends, which lost 4 bases and 0 bases, there was a span of 16 bases. The CDR3 consists of 16 residues. Germline-derived CDR1 and CDR2 are KGHSY and FQNENV. Authors' methods: Estimation of nucleated cell counts was performed using reference gene primer amplification. Clones were sequenced by immunoSEQ multiplex PCR, and TCRdb holds only the in-frame ones, with some missing. The V and J calls and clone size are taken from that table; D and trimming were inferred from the DNA. The sample has roughly 40,000 clones, roughly 88% seen once. This rearrangement joins TRBV16 to TRBJ2-7, with D possibly matching TRBD2 (6 bases). The material sequenced was peripheral blood. This clonotype was obtained from a woman older than 75 with acute or convalescent COVID-19. Written as DNA, the CDR3 is TGTGCCAGCAGCCTCCAAGGAGGACTAAGCTCCTACGAGCAGTACTTC. Encoded protein: CASSLQGGLSSYEQYF.